This paragraph reports one T cell receptor (beta chain). Its target is unknown. The protocol was immunoSEQ multiplex PCR, while the TCRdb copy is restricted to in-frame clones and leaves out a portion. The data show about 820,000 clones, about 91% seen once. These data originate in a study of shared clonotypes between healthy human individuals. Study-wide results and caveats: Relative to clonotypes present in all four donors, those not shared had lower generation probabilities.

CD45RO negativity and positive selection for CCR7 defined naive CD8 cells, a population that excluded terminally differentiated effector memory CD45RA+ cells. The V gene's germline CDR1 is MNHEY and CDR2 SMNVEV (reference sequence). The CDR3 length is 16 residues. V shed 2 bases and J shed 1 base, with 14 bases lying between them. Sample: naive CD8+ T cells sorted from blood. The chain has TRBV27 and TRBJ1-2; unclear D gene. The receptor's source is a man under 40 in good health. The CDR3 bases are TGTGCCAGCAGTTTAGGGGTCCCAGTTCGTAACTATGGCTACACCTTC. It encodes CASSLGVPVRNYGYTF.